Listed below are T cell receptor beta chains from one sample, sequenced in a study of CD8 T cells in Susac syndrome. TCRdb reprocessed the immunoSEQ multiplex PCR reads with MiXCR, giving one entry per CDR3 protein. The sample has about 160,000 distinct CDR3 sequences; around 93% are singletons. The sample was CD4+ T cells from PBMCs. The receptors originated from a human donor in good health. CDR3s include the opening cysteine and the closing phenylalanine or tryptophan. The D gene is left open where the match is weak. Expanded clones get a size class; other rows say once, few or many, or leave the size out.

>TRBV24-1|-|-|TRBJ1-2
CATSDYGSGYTF
TGTGCCACCAGTGATTACGGGAGTGGCTACACCTTC
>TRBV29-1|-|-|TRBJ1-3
CSVVGGSSGNTIYF
TGCAGCGTTGTCGGGGGGAGCTCTGGAAACACCATATATTTT
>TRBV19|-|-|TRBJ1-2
CASSIDEQYYGYTF
TGTGCCAGTAGTATAGACGAGCAGTATTATGGCTACACCTTC
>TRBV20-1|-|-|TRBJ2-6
CSAGAPTGANVLTF
TGCAGTGCCGGGGCCCCCACTGGGGCCAACGTCCTGACTTTC
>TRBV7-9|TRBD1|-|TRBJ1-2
CASSRRQGGTRGYTF
TGTGCCAGCAGCCGACGACAGGGTGGGACTCGTGGCTACACCTTC
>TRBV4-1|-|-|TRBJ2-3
CASSQDKDTQYF
TGCGCCAGCAGCCAAGATAAGGATACGCAGTATTTT
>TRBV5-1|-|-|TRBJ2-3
CASSSQVSDTQYF
TGCGCCAGCAGCTCCCAGGTCTCAGATACGCAGTATTTT
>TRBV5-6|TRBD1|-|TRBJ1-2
CASSPGRGRGDGYTF
TGTGCCAGCAGCCCTGGGAGGGGGCGCGGCGATGGCTACACCTTC
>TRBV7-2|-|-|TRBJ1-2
CASSLTSPGGYTF
TGTGCCAGCAGCTTAACTTCCCCCGGTGGCTACACCTTC
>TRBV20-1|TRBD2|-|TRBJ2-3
CSARGGGAGGSTDTQYF
TGCAGTGCTAGAGGGGGCGGCGCGGGGGGAAGCACAGATACGCAGTATTTT
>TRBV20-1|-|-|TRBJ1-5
CSASGQSYQPQHF
TGCAGTGCTAGTGGGCAGAGCTATCAGCCCCAGCATTTT
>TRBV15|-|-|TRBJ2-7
CATSRESGDGSYEQYF
TGTGCCACCAGCAGAGAATCGGGGGACGGGTCCTACGAGCAGTACTTC
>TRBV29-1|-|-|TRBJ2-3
CSVESGFERDTQYF
TGCAGCGTTGAATCGGGGTTTGAGAGAGATACGCAGTATTTT
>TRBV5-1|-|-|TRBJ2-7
CASSSPQSTGPSVF
TGCGCCAGCAGCTCCCCTCAATCGACAGGTCCGTCCGTTTTC
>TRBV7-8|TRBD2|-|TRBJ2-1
CASSPPRTSLHEQFF
TGTGCCAGCAGCCCACCCCGGACTAGCCTTCATGAGCAGTTCTTC
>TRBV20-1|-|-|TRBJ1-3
CSAAGTSLGNTIYF
TGCAGTGCCGCCGGGACATCTCTTGGAAACACCATATATTTT
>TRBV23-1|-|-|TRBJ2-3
CASSRPDTQYF
TGCGCCAGCAGTCGCCCCGATACGCAGTATTTT
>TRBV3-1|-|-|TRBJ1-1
CASSQTLRDEAFF
TGTGCCAGCAGCCAAACGCTAAGAGATGAAGCTTTCTTT
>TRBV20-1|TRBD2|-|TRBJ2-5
CSARVSGLSLETQYF
TGCAGTGCTAGAGTTAGCGGGCTATCGCTGGAGACCCAGTACTTC
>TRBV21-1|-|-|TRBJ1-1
CASSKGQTGDETEAFF
TGTGCCAGCAGCAAAGGTCAGACAGGGGATGAAACTGAAGCTTTCTTT
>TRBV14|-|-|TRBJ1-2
CASSQGGLREKDGYTF
TGTGCCAGCAGCCAAGGGGGGCTCCGCGAGAAAGATGGCTACACCTTC
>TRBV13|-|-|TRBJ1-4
CASSLDQNNEKLFF
TGTGCCAGCAGCTTAGACCAGAATAATGAAAAACTGTTTTTT
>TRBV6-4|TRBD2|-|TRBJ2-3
CASKLAGGSTETQYF
TGTGCCAGCAAGTTGGCGGGGGGCAGCACCGAGACGCAGTATTTT
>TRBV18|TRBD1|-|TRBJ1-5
CASSPDRANQPQHF
TGTGCCAGCTCACCTGACAGGGCAAATCAGCCCCAGCATTTT
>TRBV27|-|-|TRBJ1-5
CASRWKGPPEYSNQPQHF
TGTGCCAGCAGATGGAAAGGTCCCCCCGAGTATAGCAATCAGCCCCAGCATTTT
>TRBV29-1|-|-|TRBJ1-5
CSVEQGRNQPQHF
TGCAGCGTTGAACAGGGGCGCAATCAGCCCCAGCATTTT
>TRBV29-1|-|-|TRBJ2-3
CSVEFATGGDTQYF
TGCAGCGTTGAGTTCGCGACTGGGGGAGATACGCAGTATTTT
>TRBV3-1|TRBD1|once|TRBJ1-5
CASSPRTGVGQPQHF
TGTGCCAGCAGCCCTCGGACAGGGGTAGGTCAGCCCCAGCATTTT
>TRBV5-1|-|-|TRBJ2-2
CASSLALGADTGELFF
TGCGCCAGCAGCTTGGCCCTGGGGGCAGACACCGGGGAGCTGTTTTTT
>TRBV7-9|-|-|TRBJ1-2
CASARENYGYTF
TGTGCCAGCGCCCGGGAAAACTATGGCTACACCTTC
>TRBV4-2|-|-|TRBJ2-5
CASSQGPGGRETQYF
TGTGCCAGCAGCCAAGGTCCAGGGGGGCGGGAGACCCAGTACTTC
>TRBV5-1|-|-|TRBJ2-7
CASSFLQNYEQYF
TGCGCCAGCAGCTTTCTACAGAACTACGAGCAGTACTTC
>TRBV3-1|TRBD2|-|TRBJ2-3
CASSLRSSGGGDTQYF
TGTGCCAGCAGCCTAAGATCCAGCGGGGGCGGAGATACGCAGTATTTT
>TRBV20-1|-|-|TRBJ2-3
CSATKDSTDTQYF
TGCAGTGCTACCAAGGACTCCACAGATACGCAGTATTTT
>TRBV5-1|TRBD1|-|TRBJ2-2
CASAWGQGNTGELFF
TGCGCCAGCGCATGGGGACAGGGGAACACCGGGGAGCTGTTTTTT
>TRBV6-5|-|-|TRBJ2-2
CASKPRDTYTGELFF
TGTGCCAGTAAACCTCGGGACACATACACCGGGGAGCTGTTTTTT
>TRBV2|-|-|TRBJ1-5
CASSPREENQPQHF
TGTGCCAGCAGTCCGCGGGAGGAGAATCAGCCCCAGCATTTT
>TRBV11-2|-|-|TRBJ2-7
CASSLWAGAGEQYF
TGTGCCAGCAGCTTATGGGCGGGGGCCGGCGAGCAGTACTTC
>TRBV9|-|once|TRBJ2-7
CASSANAQNYEQYF
TGTGCCAGCAGCGCGAACGCCCAGAACTACGAGCAGTACTTC
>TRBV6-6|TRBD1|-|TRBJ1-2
CASSRGQEGGYTF
TGTGCCAGCAGTCGCGGACAGGAGGGGGGCTACACCTTC
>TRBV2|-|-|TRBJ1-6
CASSDLSPLHF
TGTGCCAGCAGTGACCTTTCACCCCTCCACTTT
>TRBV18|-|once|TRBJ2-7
CASSPQLSAYEQYF
TGTGCCAGCTCACCACAACTCAGTGCCTACGAGCAGTACTTC
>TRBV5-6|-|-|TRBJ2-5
CASSLTGRITQYF
TGTGCCAGCAGCTTGACAGGGAGAATTACCCAGTACTTC
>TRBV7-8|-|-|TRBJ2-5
CASSSRARGETQYF
TGTGCCAGCAGCTCCCGGGCTCGGGGAGAGACCCAGTACTTC
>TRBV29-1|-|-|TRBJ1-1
CSAGSSGTEAFF
TGCAGCGCGGGATCTAGCGGGACTGAAGCTTTCTTT
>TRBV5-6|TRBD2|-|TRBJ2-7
CASSSSPGLAGSYEQYF
TGTGCCAGCAGTTCCTCTCCTGGTCTAGCGGGATCCTACGAGCAGTACTTC